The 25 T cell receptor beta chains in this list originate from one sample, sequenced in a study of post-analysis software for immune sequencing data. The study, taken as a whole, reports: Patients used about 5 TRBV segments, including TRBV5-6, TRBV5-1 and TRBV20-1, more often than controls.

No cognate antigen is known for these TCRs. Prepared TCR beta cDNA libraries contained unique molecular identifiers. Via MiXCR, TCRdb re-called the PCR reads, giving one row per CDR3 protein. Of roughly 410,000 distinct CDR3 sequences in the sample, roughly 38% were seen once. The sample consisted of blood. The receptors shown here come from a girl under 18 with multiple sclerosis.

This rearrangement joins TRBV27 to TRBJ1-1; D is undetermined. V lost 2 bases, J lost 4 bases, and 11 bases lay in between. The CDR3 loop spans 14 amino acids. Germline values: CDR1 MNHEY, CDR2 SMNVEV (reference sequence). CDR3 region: CASSLREGGTEAFF. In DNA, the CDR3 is TGTGCCAGCAGTTTACGCGAGGGTGGCACTGAAGCTTTCTTT.

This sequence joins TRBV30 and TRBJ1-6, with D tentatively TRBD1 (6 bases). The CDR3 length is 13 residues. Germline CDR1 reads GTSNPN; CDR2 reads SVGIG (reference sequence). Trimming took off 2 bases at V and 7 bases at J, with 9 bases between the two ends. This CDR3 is CAWSLQGNSPLHF. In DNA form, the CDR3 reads TGTGCCTGGAGTTTACAGGGAAATTCACCCCTCCACTTT.

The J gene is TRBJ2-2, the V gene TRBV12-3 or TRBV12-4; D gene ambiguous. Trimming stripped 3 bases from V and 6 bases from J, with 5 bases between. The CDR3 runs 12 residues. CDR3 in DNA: TGTGCCAGCAGTTTTCGGGCCGGGGAGCTGTTTTTT. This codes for CASSFRAGELFF.

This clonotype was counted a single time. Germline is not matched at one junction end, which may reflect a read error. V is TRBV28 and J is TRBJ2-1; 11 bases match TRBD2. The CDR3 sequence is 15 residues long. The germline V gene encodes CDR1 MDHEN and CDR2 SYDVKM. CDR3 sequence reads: CASSTSGGSYNERFF. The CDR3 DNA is TGTGCCAGCAGTACTAGCGGGGGATCCTACAATGAGCGGTTCTTC.

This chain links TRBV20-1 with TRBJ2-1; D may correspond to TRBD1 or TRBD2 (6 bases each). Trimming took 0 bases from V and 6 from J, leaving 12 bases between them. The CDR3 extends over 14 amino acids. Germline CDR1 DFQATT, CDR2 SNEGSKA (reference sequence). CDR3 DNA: TGCAGTGCTAGAGACGGGGGCCTTCCCAATGAGCAGTTCTTC. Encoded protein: CSARDGGLPNEQFF.

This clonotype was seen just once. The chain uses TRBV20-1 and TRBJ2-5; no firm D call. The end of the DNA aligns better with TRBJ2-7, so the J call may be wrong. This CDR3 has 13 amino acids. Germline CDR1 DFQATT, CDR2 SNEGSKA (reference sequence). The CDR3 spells CSATRTDSYEQYF. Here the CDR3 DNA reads TGCAGTGCTACGCGAACGGATTCCTACGAGCAGTACTTC.

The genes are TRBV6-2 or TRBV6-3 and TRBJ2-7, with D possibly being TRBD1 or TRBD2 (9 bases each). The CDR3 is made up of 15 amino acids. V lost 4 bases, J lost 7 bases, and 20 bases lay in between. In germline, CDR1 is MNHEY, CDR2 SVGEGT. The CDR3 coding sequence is TGTGCCAGCAGTTTCGACCTAGCGGGGACAGGGGAGCAGTACTTC. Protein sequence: CASSFDLAGTGEQYF.

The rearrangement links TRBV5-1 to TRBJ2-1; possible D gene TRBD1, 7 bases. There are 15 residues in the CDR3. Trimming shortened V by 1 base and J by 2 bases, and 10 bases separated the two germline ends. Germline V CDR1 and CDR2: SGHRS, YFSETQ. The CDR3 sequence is CASSLSRGAYNEQFF. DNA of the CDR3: TGCGCCAGCAGCTTGAGCAGGGGGGCCTACAATGAGCAGTTCTTC.

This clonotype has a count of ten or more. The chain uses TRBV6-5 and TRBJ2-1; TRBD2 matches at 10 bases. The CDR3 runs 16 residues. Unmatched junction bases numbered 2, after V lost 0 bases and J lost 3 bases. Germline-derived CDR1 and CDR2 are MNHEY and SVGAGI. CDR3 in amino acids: CASSYSRTSGYNEQFF. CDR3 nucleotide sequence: TGTGCCAGCAGTTACTCGAGGACTAGCGGCTACAATGAGCAGTTCTTC.

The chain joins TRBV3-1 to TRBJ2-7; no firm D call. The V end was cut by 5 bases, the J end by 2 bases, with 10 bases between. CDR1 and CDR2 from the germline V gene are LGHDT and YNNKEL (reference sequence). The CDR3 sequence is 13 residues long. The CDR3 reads CASSDSVTYEQYF. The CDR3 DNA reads TGTGCCAGCAGCGATTCAGTCACCTACGAGCAGTACTTC.

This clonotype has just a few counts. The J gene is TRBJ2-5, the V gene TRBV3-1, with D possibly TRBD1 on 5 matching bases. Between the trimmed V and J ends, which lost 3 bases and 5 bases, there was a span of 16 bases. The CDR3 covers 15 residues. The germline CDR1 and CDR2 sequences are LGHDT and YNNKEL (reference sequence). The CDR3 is CASSHTIPRAETQYF. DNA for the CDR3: TGTGCCAGCAGCCACACCATCCCCAGGGCGGAGACCCAGTACTTC.

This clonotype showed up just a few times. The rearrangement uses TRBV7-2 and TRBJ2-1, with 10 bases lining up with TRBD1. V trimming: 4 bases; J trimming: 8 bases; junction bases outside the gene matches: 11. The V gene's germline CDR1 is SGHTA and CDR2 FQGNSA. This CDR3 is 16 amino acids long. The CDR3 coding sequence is TGTGCCAGCAGCTCCGGACCGGGACAGGGGCTTGATGAGCAGTTCTTC. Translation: CASSSGPGQGLDEQFF.

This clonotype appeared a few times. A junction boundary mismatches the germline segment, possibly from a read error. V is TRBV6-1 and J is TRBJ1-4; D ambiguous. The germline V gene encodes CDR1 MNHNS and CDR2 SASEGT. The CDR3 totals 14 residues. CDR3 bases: TGTGCCAGCAGCGAAGATTGGGGTAATGAAAAACTGTTTTTT. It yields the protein CASSEDWGNEKLFF.

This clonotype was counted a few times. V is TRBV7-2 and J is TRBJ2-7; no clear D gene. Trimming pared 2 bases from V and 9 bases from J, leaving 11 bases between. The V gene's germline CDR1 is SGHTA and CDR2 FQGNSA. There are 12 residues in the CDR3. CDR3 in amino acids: CASSLRTAGQYF. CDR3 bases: TGTGCCAGCAGCTTAAGGACGGCCGGGCAGTACTTC.

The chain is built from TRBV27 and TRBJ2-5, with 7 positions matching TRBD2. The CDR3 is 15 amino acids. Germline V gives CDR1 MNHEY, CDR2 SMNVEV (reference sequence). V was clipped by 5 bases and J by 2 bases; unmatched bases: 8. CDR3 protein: CASSGPTGGQETQYF. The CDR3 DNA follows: TGTGCCAGCAGTGGCCCAACGGGGGGTCAAGAGACCCAGTACTTC.

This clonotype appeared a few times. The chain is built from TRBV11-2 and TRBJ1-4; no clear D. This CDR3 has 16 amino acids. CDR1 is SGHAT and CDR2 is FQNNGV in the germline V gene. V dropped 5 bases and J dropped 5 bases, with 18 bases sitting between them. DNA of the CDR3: TGTGCCAGCAGCCCCGGTCGGGGATTTACAAATGAAAAACTGTTTTTT. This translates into CASSPGRGFTNEKLFF.

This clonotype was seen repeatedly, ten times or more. The CDR3 DNA reads TGCAGCGTCAATGGACTAGCGGGGTGGGTCGTTCAAGAGACCCAGTACTTC. Residues: CSVNGLAGWVVQETQYF. The chain combines TRBV29-1 with TRBJ2-5; 12 nucleotides agree with TRBD2. V was clipped by 6 bases and J by 2 bases; unmatched bases: 13. CDR3 length equals 17 residues. Germline CDR1 and CDR2: SQVTM and ANQGSEA.

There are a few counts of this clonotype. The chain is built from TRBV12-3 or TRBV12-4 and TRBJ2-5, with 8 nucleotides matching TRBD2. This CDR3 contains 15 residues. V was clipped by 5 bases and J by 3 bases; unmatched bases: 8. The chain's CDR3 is CASSATGTREETQYF. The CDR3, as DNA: TGTGCCAGCAGTGCCACCGGGACTAGAGAAGAGACCCAGTACTTC.

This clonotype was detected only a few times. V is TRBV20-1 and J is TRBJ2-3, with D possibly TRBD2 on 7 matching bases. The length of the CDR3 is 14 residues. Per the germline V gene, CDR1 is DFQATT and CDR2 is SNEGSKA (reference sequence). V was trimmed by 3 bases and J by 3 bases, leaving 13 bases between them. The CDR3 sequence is CSARQGGATDTQYF. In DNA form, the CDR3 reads TGCAGTGCTAGGCAAGGGGGGGCAACAGATACGCAGTATTTT.

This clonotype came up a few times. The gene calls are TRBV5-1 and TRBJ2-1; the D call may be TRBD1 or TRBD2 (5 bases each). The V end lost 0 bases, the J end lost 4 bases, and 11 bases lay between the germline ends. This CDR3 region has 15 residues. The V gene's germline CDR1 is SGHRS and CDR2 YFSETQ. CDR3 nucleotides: TGCGCCAGCAGCTTGGCGGTCGAGGGGTACAATGAGCAGTTCTTC. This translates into CASSLAVEGYNEQFF.

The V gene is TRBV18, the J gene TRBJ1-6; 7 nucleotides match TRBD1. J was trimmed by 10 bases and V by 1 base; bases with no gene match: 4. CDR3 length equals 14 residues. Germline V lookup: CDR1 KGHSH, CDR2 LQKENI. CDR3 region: CASSPRDRESPLHF. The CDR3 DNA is TGTGCCAGCTCACCACGCGACAGGGAATCACCCCTCCACTTT.

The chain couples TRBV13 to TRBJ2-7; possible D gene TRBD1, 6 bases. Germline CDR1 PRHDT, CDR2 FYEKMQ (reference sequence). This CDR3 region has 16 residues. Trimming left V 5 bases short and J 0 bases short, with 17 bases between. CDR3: CASSPRDTLISYEQYF. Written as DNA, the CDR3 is TGTGCCAGCAGCCCCAGGGACACCCTGATCTCCTACGAGCAGTACTTC.

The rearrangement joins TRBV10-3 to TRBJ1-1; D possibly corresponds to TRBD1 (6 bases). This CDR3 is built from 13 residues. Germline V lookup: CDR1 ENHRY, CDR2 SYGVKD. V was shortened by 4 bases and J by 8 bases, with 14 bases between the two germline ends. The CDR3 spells CAISGGPGGEAFF. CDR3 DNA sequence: TGTGCCATCAGTGGGGGACCGGGGGGCGAAGCTTTCTTT.

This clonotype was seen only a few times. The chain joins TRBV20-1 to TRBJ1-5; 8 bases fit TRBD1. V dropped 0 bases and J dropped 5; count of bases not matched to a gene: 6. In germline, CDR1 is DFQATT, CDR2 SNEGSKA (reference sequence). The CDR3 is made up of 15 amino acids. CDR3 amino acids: CSAREENRGYQPQHF. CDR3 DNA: TGCAGTGCTAGAGAGGAAAACAGGGGGTATCAGCCCCAGCATTTT.

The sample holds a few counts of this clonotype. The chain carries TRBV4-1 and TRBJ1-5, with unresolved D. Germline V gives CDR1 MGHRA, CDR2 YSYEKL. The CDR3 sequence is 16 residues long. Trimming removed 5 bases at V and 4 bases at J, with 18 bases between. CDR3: CASSESAILWNQPQHF. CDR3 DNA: TGCGCCAGCAGCGAAAGCGCAATTCTTTGGAATCAGCCCCAGCATTTT.